This TCR beta chain was identified in a study of a mutant IDH1 vaccine in newly diagnosed glioma. Overall study context: Before enrollment, the patients had been treated with radiotherapy alone, temozolomide alone, or both together. Most of them had received both.

A word on this clone: Antigen specificity is unknown.

Libraries were prepared by immunoSEQ multiplex PCR; TCRdb keeps only in-frame clonotypes and omits some of them. The sample records 45,000 to 65,000 clones, around 60% being singletons. Noted time point: week 47, end of study. It was 300 ug of mutant IDH1 20-mer peptide that made up each vaccine dose, given with topical imiquimod. This receptor was taken from a man aged 35 to 55 with glioma. Some clones in this sample may be carry-over from other donors' samples. The sequencing used peripheral blood mononuclear cells (PBMCs), collected from a glioma patient whose treatment included an IDH1 peptide vaccine.

Written as DNA, the CDR3 is TGTGCCATCAGTGAGTCTGAGGGCGCCAGATTAAAAGAGCAGTACTTC. Translating gives CAISESEGARLKEQYF. The chain links TRBV10-3 to TRBJ2-7, with D possibly being TRBD2 (5 bases). Trimming removed 0 bases at V and 7 bases at J, with 19 bases between. The V gene's germline CDR1 is ENHRY and CDR2 SYGVKD. This CDR3 spans 16 amino acids.